This is a list of T cell receptor beta chains from one sample in a study of shared clonotypes between healthy human individuals. Clones were sequenced by immunoSEQ multiplex PCR, and TCRdb holds only the in-frame ones, with some missing. This table has about 2.3 million clones, approximately 90% appearing once. Material: naive CD4+ T cells from PBMCs. The receptors shown here come from a man aged 18 to 29 in good health. Some clones in this sample may be carry-over from other donors' samples. The conserved cysteine and the conserved F or W are not part of the CDR3 here.

v_gene	j_gene	len	CDR3aa
TRBV5-1	TRBJ2-7	10	ASSLVRGQQY
TRBV5-6	TRBJ1-3	12	ASSLYYSGDTIY
TRBV7-9	TRBJ2-1	15	ASSESLTSGRPNEQF
TRBV30	TRBJ2-1	11	AWSGQGAGEQF
TRBV27	TRBJ2-5	15	ASSLTGVAGLQETQY
TRBV6-5	TRBJ2-1	13	ASSSPLVHGNEQF
TRBV5-8	TRBJ2-3	13	ASSLEPAYSDTQY
TRBV4-2	TRBJ2-3	14	ASSQEGAPSTDTQY
TRBV5-1	TRBJ1-4	13	ASSLLGQPNEKLF
TRBV30	TRBJ1-3	12	AWRDLGPGNTIY
TRBV5-1	TRBJ1-1	12	ASRASGEGTEAF
TRBV5-5	TRBJ1-1	14	ASSLVAGGGNTEAF
TRBV7-2	TRBJ1-2	11	ASSRDRNYGYT
TRBV5-4	TRBJ2-7	14	ASSPGGSGRIYEQY
TRBV27	TRBJ2-5	14	ASSPRTYVGGRPQY
TRBV27	TRBJ1-1	13	ASSPGQPGGTEAF
TRBV29-1	TRBJ2-1	12	SLTGSPRHNEQF
TRBV6-1	TRBJ2-7	12	ASRAGTNTYEQY
TRBV7-3	TRBJ2-7	13	ASSPAPSGTYEQY
TRBV2	TRBJ2-7	12	ASSWLGEYDEQY
TRBV5-5	TRBJ2-7	13	ASSVRDRATYEQY